Listed below are T cell receptor beta chains from one sample, sequenced in a study of blood T cell repertoires in COVID-19. The assay was immunoSEQ multiplex PCR, and TCRdb's table has in-frame clones only and misses some. The sample comprises 200,000 to 250,000 clones, almost 90% of which are singletons, and over 1.1% rests with the top ten. Sequencing was performed on peripheral blood. These receptors all come from a man older than 75 with acute or convalescent COVID-19. CDR3s include the opening cysteine and the closing phenylalanine or tryptophan. The D gene is left open where the match is weak. Size tells how often a clone was seen (once, few, many) or the class of an expanded clone, and some rows leave it out.

J gene,D gene,V gene,CDR3 length,clone size,CDR3 DNA,CDR3 protein
TRBJ2-2,TRBD1,TRBV27,17,once,TGTGCCAGCATCCCCTTAGACAGGGTAGGAATCACCGGGGAGCTGTTTTTT,CASIPLDRVGITGELFF
TRBJ1-6,TRBD1,TRBV19,14,NA,TGTGCCAGTAGCGAAGGGACAGCTAATTCACCCCTCCACTTT,CASSEGTANSPLHF
TRBJ2-3,TRBD2,TRBV28,16,NA,TGTGCCAGCTCCCCAAGCGGGACTTTCTACACAGATACGCAGTATTTT,CASSPSGTFYTDTQYF
TRBJ2-2,TRBD1,TRBV12-5,15,NA,TGTGCTAGTGCCCCGGACAGGGGTAACACCGGGGAGCTGTTTTTT,CASAPDRGNTGELFF
TRBJ2-7,TRBD1,TRBV5-4,14,NA,TGTGCCAGCAGCCAGGGACAGGAGCTATACGAGCAGTACTTC,CASSQGQELYEQYF
TRBJ2-1,NA,TRBV27,14,NA,TGTGCCAGCACCCGAGGGGGAGAGGGCAATGAGCAGTTCTTC,CASTRGGEGNEQFF
TRBJ2-1,TRBD2,TRBV28,21,NA,TGTGCCAGCAGTTATCGGGGTATGGGACTAGCGGGAGGGCTTTCCTACAATGAGCAGTTCTTC,CASSYRGMGLAGGLSYNEQFF
TRBJ1-2,TRBD1,TRBV28,13,once,TGTGCCAGCAGTCTAAACAGGGGTGGTGGCTACACCTTC,CASSLNRGGGYTF
TRBJ1-1,NA,TRBV9,14,NA,TGTGCCAGCAGCGGCCTCAGGGGGAACACTGAAGCTTTCTTT,CASSGLRGNTEAFF
TRBJ2-7,TRBD2,TRBV2,16,NA,TGTGCCAGCAGTTTGGGACTAGCGGGGGCCTCCTACGAGCAGTACTTC,CASSLGLAGASYEQYF
TRBJ1-5,TRBD1,TRBV19,14,NA,TGTGCCAGTAGGATAACAGGGGTAGGTCAGCCCCAGCATTTT,CASRITGVGQPQHF
TRBJ1-1,TRBD1,TRBV28,16,NA,TGTGCCAGCAGTTTGCCCCCGCGGACAGGGGCTGCTGAAGCTTTCTTT,CASSLPPRTGAAEAFF
TRBJ2-3,TRBD2,TRBV7-2,18,NA,TGTGCCAGCAGCTTAGTGTCTAGCGGAAGTTTTAGCACAGATACGCAGTATTTT,CASSLVSSGSFSTDTQYF
TRBJ2-2,NA,TRBV5-4,14,NA,TGTGCCAGCAGCTTGGGGGGAGCGAGCGGGGAGCTGTTTTTT,CASSLGGASGELFF
TRBJ2-5,TRBD2,TRBV2,16,NA,TGTGCCAGCGGGGGACTCACTAGCGGGAGTGGAGAGACCCAGTACTTC,CASGGLTSGSGETQYF
TRBJ2-3,TRBD1,TRBV10-3,15,NA,TGTGCCATCAGTGGCCAGACAGGGGGCCTCGATACGCAGTATTTT,CAISGQTGGLDTQYF
TRBJ1-4,NA,TRBV27,15,NA,TGTGCCAGCAGCTACCGATCGACAGGAGCCGAAAAACTGTTTTTT,CASSYRSTGAEKLFF
TRBJ2-2,NA,TRBV6-5,15,NA,TGTGCCAGCAGTACCGGCAGGGTGGCCACCGGGGAGCTGTTTTTT,CASSTGRVATGELFF
TRBJ2-5,NA,TRBV7-3,13,NA,TGTGCCAGCAGCCGAGAAGCCCAAGAGACCCAGTACTTC,CASSREAQETQYF
TRBJ2-7,NA,TRBV6-1,14,once,TGTGCCAGCAGTGACGACAGTGAGACCTACGAGCAGTACTTC,CASSDDSETYEQYF
TRBJ2-7,NA,TRBV5-1,13,NA,TGCGCCAGCAGCATGGGAGTCTCCTACGAGCAGTACTTC,CASSMGVSYEQYF
TRBJ2-3,TRBD2,TRBV7-3,15,NA,TGTGCCAGCAGCCCCGGACTAGGGACGGCAGATACGCAGTATTTT,CASSPGLGTADTQYF
TRBJ2-2,TRBD2,TRBV4-2,17,once,TGTGCCAGCAGCCAAGATGAGAGCGGGAGGCTAACCGGGGAGCTGTTTTTT,CASSQDESGRLTGELFF
TRBJ1-1,TRBD1,TRBV25-1,13,NA,TGTGCCAGCAGCCGGACAGGGGTAACTGAAGCTTTCTTT,CASSRTGVTEAFF
TRBJ2-7,TRBD1,TRBV7-2,15,NA,TGTGCCAGCAGCCCCCGGGACAGGGGGCCCTACGAGCAGTACTTC,CASSPRDRGPYEQYF
TRBJ1-4,NA,TRBV25-1,14,NA,TGTGCCAGCAGTGAGCCAGGGGTAACTGGAAAACTGTTTTTT,CASSEPGVTGKLFF
TRBJ2-1,NA,TRBV7-6,15,once,TGTGCCAGCAGCTTACTCCAAACAGTAGACAATGAGCAGTTCTTC,CASSLLQTVDNEQFF
TRBJ1-2,TRBD1,TRBV6-2/TRBV6-3,14,NA,TGTGCCAGCAGTTCCGGGACAGGGGCGTATGGCTACACCTTC,CASSSGTGAYGYTF
TRBJ1-2,NA,TRBV7-2,13,once,TGTGCCAGCAGCCTTCTAGGCTATACCGGCTACACCTTC,CASSLLGYTGYTF
TRBJ2-3,NA,TRBV9,20,NA,TGTGCCAGCAGCGGCTACATTCCGGGACTGAGCGGGCCTAGCACAGATACGCAGTATTTT,CASSGYIPGLSGPSTDTQYF
TRBJ2-3,NA,TRBV5-1,14,NA,TGCGCCAGCAGTATTCCAGGGGTTACAGATACGCAGTATTTT,CASSIPGVTDTQYF
TRBJ1-4,NA,TRBV29-1,13,NA,TGCAGCGTTGCGTCGTGGAGGGGTGAAAAACTGTTTTTT,CSVASWRGEKLFF
TRBJ2-5,TRBD1,TRBV29-1,14,NA,TGCAGCGTGGGGGACAGGGAGCTCCAAGAGACCCAGTACTTC,CSVGDRELQETQYF
TRBJ2-1,NA,TRBV5-1,15,NA,TGCGCCAGCGGTACCCAAAGAGGCACGTACAATGAGCAGTTCTTC,CASGTQRGTYNEQFF
TRBJ1-1,NA,TRBV5-1,15,NA,TGCGCCAGCAGCTTGGAGGGGGTCATGAGCACTGAAGCTTTCTTT,CASSLEGVMSTEAFF
TRBJ2-1,NA,TRBV5-4,17,NA,TGTGCCAGCAGCTTGAGTATACCACGGGGGTCTTACAATGAGCAGTTCTTC,CASSLSIPRGSYNEQFF
TRBJ2-1,NA,TRBV7-2,15,NA,TGTGCCAGCACCGGCTCAGGGGACATCTACAATGAGCAGTTCTTC,CASTGSGDIYNEQFF
TRBJ2-1,TRBD2,TRBV19,17,NA,TGTGCCAGTAGTATAGATTATTTAGCGGGGAGCTACAATGAGCAGTTCTTC,CASSIDYLAGSYNEQFF
TRBJ2-5,TRBD1,TRBV18,17,NA,TGTGCCAGCTCTCCGGGACAGGGAAGCCTCGAAAGGGAGACCCAGTACTTC,CASSPGQGSLERETQYF
TRBJ2-1,TRBD2,TRBV6-6,15,NA,TGTGCCAGCAGTTACGGCGGGGGGCTCGGAGGTGAGCAGTTCTTC,CASSYGGGLGGEQFF
TRBJ2-2,NA,TRBV19,16,NA,TGTGCCAGTAGTATTGATCAAGGGGTGATGACCGGGGAGCTGTTTTTT,CASSIDQGVMTGELFF
TRBJ1-2,NA,TRBV29-1,12,NA,TGCAGCGTTGTGACAGGAGAAGGGGGCTACACCTTC,CSVVTGEGGYTF
TRBJ1-1,TRBD1,TRBV5-1,17,NA,TGCGCCAGCAGCTTGACAGTGACAGGGATAATGAACACTGAAGCTTTCTTT,CASSLTVTGIMNTEAFF
TRBJ2-5,NA,TRBV7-2,14,NA,TGTGCCAGCAGCTTTCAGGGGGGCCAAGAGACCCAGTACTTC,CASSFQGGQETQYF
TRBJ2-4,NA,TRBV3-1/TRBV3-2,15,few,TGTGCCAGCAGCCAAGGGCTTGAGGGCAGAAACATTCAGTACTTC,CASSQGLEGRNIQYF
TRBJ1-4,NA,TRBV18,16,NA,TGTGCCAGCTCCCCCGGGATTCCCGCAACTAATGAAAAACTGTTTTTT,CASSPGIPATNEKLFF
TRBJ2-7,NA,TRBV29-1,12,NA,TGCAGCGTTGAGGAGGGCTTGTACGAGCAGTACTTC,CSVEEGLYEQYF
TRBJ1-5,NA,TRBV28,12,once,TGTGCCAGCAGGCCCACATATCAGCCCCAGCATTTT,CASRPTYQPQHF
TRBJ1-2,TRBD1,TRBV30,15,NA,TGTGCCTGGAGGATGGCAGGGGGCGATCTCTATGGCTACACCTTC,CAWRMAGGDLYGYTF
TRBJ2-1,TRBD2,TRBV19,14,NA,TGTGCCAGTAAGGGACTAGCGGGACAATATGAGCAGTTCTTC,CASKGLAGQYEQFF
TRBJ2-7,TRBD1,TRBV5-1,15,NA,TGCGCCAGCAGCTACCGACAGGGACCGTCCTACGAGCAGTACTTC,CASSYRQGPSYEQYF
TRBJ2-3,TRBD2,TRBV14,17,NA,TGTGCCAGCAGCCAAGAGGGAATTAGCGGGAGATCAGATACGCAGTATTTT,CASSQEGISGRSDTQYF
TRBJ2-2,NA,TRBV6-4,16,NA,TGTGCCAGCAGCCTACAGGGCAACGCGAACACCGGGGAGCTGTTTTTT,CASSLQGNANTGELFF
TRBJ2-7,NA,TRBV5-1,14,NA,TGCGCCAGCACCCTAGAGGGGGACTCCTACGAGCAGTACTTC,CASTLEGDSYEQYF
TRBJ2-7,TRBD1,TRBV7-3,14,few,TGTGCCAGCAGCTTAACCGGGACAGTGAACGAGCAGTACTTC,CASSLTGTVNEQYF